This TCR beta chain was obtained from a study of shared clonotypes between healthy human individuals (dated by TCRdb to between 2020 and 2021). For the study in its entirety: Three men and a couple of women, aged 18 to 49 years, made up the cohort. The study deeply sequenced blood TCR repertoires of about five healthy adults to estimate repertoire size and the extent of clonotype sharing between individuals. Libraries were prepared and TCR repertoires were sequenced by different laboratories using diverse techniques, in order to increase sequencing depth and limit assay-specific biases. Leukapheresis yielded between about 0.9 and 8.9 billion PBMCs per donor. Results and caveats for the whole study, not just this receptor: Because the study included a small number of donors, the genetic and exposure-history diversity represented was limited. Pairwise subsampling led to the expectation that sequencing depth would affect the degree of clonotype sharing among donors. Sampling was restricted to blood, and TCR repertoires in tissues likely differ from the TCR repertoires found in blood.

Using the deep immunoSEQ assay, multiplex PCR amplified TCR CDR3 regions from genomic DNA. Extracted genomic DNA from each cell subset was distributed evenly across all wells of several immunoSEQ 96-well plates, and each plate was treated as a replicate. Each replicate PCR for unsorted PBMC received 250 to 300 ng genomic DNA, equal to 30,000 to 35,000 T cell genomes. Unsorted PBMC genomic DNA was sequenced across ten immunoSEQ deep assay plates. The purified libraries were quantified using a Qubit 3.0 fluorometer, sized with a Bioanalyzer 2100, and then quantified again using the KAPA Library Quantification kit. Every immunoSEQ 96-well plate was sequenced on a dedicated single-read 150-cycle Illumina NextSeq 550 flow cell. Regarding the original processing steps: Because only junctional sequences without quality scores were contained in the immunoSEQ output, filtering matching that applied to full-length reads could not be performed. Sequences were annotated with PyIR, a Python wrapper for IgBLAST v1.9, using IMGT germline references to assign V/J genes and CDR3. Reads with weak V/J assignments (E-value above 1e-6), missing CDR3, stop codons, out-of-frame junctions, or ambiguous translated residues were removed. V3J clonotypes were defined as sequences sharing the same inferred V gene, J gene, and CDR3 amino acid sequence. The percentage overlap between two repertoires was calculated by dividing the number of shared unique clonotypes by the size of the smaller repertoire. Three approaches were used to assess repertoire richness: RTK rarefaction, the Chao1 estimator, and Recon v2.1 estimates of unobserved clonotypes. The source is immuneACCESS, and TCRdb retained only in-frame sequences with V and J called. Part of the clones is not carried over; for the studies checked, unresolved V genes explain less than half of this, and the remainder is unexplained. D and trimming come from the DNA, and the V and J calls and clone size come from that table. In all, the sample holds about 480,000 clones, and over 60% of those were seen once. The top ten clones comprise around an eighth of the sample.

The germline V gene (reference sequence) provides CDR1 DFQATT and CDR2 SNEGSKA. V sheds 2 bases and J sheds 4 bases, leaving 5 bases between their ends. The CDR3, from cysteine to phenylalanine, totals 11 residues. Just CDR3 DNA is preserved here, 33 bases in frame from base 1. Regarding this clone: The target of this receptor is not known. The input lacks base qualities; no much larger clone sits a single base away.

Healthy HIV-negative adults with no recently reported acute infections or vaccinations were included as donors. All donors were Caucasian adults living in Nashville, Tennessee, USA. For unsorted samples, around 85 million PBMCs were counted, and genomic DNA was extracted using the QIAamp DNA Blood Mini kit. After blood collection by leukapheresis, PBMCs were isolated using Ficoll-Histopaque density gradient centrifugation and then cryopreserved in the vapor phase of liquid nitrogen. Specimen: PBMCs. The TCR sequence derives from a woman between 35 and 50 years old in good health. Some clones in this sample may be carry-over from other donors' samples. The chain uses TRBV20-1 and TRBJ1-1, with no reliable assignment of the D segment. The sequence in DNA is TGCAGTGCTAGACCCGGCACTGAAGCTTTCTTT. It encodes CSARPGTEAFF.